This entry lists 17 T cell receptor beta chains sequenced from one sample in a study of shared clonotypes between healthy human individuals. Libraries were prepared by immunoSEQ multiplex PCR; TCRdb keeps only in-frame clonotypes and omits some of them. The data contain hundreds of thousands of clones, 55% to 85% of them seen just once; the ten biggest clones take up around 2%. Sequenced material: memory CD4+ T cells sorted from blood. Indicated subset: CD45RA-negative fraction. All receptors come from a woman in her 30s in good health.

The chain combines TRBV25-1 with TRBJ2-3; the D gene is possibly TRBD1 (5 bases). V lost 4 bases, J lost 3 bases, and 23 bases lay in between. The length of the CDR3 is 18 residues. From germline, CDR1 is MGHDK and CDR2 SYGVNS. The DNA of the CDR3 is TGTGCCAGCAGTGTCAACCCAACCGAGGACAAAGGGACAGATACGCAGTATTTT. Encoded protein: CASSVNPTEDKGTDTQYF.

The rearrangement links TRBV6-1 to TRBJ1-2; 7 bases are shared with TRBD1. Trimming took 0 bases from V and 6 from J; bases not matched to a gene: 7. There are 15 residues in the CDR3. CDR1 is MNHNS and CDR2 is SASEGT in the germline V gene. The CDR3 reads CASSEAGRGVHGYTF. CDR3 DNA: TGTGCCAGCAGTGAAGCGGGCAGGGGGGTCCATGGCTACACCTTC.

V gene TRBV29-1 combines with J gene TRBJ1-4; D perhaps matches TRBD1 (5 bases). Germline-derived CDR1 and CDR2 are SQVTM and ANQGSEA. The CDR3 length is 14 residues. Trimming pared 4 bases from V and 5 bases from J, leaving 14 bases between. The CDR3 is CSVGWGRTNEKLFF. Here the CDR3 DNA reads TGCAGCGTTGGTTGGGGCAGGACAAATGAAAAACTGTTTTTT. The entire variable domain, with the rest obtained from reference TRBV29-1 and TRBJ1-4, is as follows: SAVISQKPSRDICQRGTSLTIQCQVDSQVTMMFWYRQQPGQSLTLIATANQGSEATYESGFVIDKFPISRPNLTFSTLTVSNMSPEDSSIYLCSVGWGRTNEKLFFGSGTQLSVL.

This clone came up a few times. V gene TRBV2 combines with J gene TRBJ2-5; 8 nucleotides line up with TRBD2. Germline CDR1 is SNHLY and CDR2 is FYNNEI. J gave up 4 bases and V 9 bases, and 7 bases lay outside the gene matches. The CDR3 consists of 13 residues. CDR3 bases: TGTGCCAGTATAGCGGGGATCGGAGAGACCCAGTACTTC. As protein: CASIAGIGETQYF.

Note on this clone: This may be a read error, as it is one base from a much larger clone. This same CDR3 is encoded by further DNA sequences in the sample. The CDR3 protein is CASSFGNQPQHF. CDR3 DNA sequence: TGTGCCAGCAGTTTTGGCAATCAGCCCCAGCATTTT. The chain has TRBV28 and TRBJ1-5; D gene unclear. CDR1 is MDHEN and CDR2 is SYDVKM in the germline V gene. Trimming shortened V by 3 bases and J by 2 bases, and 2 bases separated the two germline ends. This CDR3 has 12 amino acids.

The chain employs TRBV5-1 and TRBJ2-6; TRBD1 agrees at 7 bases. Germline V gives CDR1 SGHRS, CDR2 YFSETQ. J was trimmed by 0 bases and V by 0 bases; bases with no gene match: 3. The CDR3 covers 17 residues. As DNA, the CDR3 is TGCGCCAGCAGCTTGGATCCAGGGGGCTCTGGGGCCAACGTCCTGACTTTC. Amino acids: CASSLDPGGSGANVLTF.

In its sample, this clone was seen once. The chain employs TRBV6-1 and TRBJ2-2, with D possibly matching TRBD2 (6 bases). Germline-derived CDR1 and CDR2 are MNHNS and SASEGT. The CDR3 extends over 14 amino acids. V lost 3 bases and J lost 5, with 10 bases in between. The CDR3 DNA follows: TGTGCCAGCAGTGACGGGAGTTGGACCGGGGAGCTGTTTTTT. Protein sequence: CASSDGSWTGELFF.

The rearrangement uses TRBV5-1 and TRBJ2-5; the D gene is possibly TRBD1 (6 bases). Trimming took off 4 bases at V and 5 bases at J, with 18 bases between the two ends. Germline V lookup: CDR1 SGHRS, CDR2 YFSETQ. CDR3 length equals 15 residues. The CDR3 coding sequence is TGCGCCAGCAGCCCCTCCGGACAGCCCATTGAGACCCAGTACTTC. This sequence encodes CASSPSGQPIETQYF.

The chain links TRBV7-9 to TRBJ1-2; D not resolved. Germline loops: CDR1 SEHNR, CDR2 FQNEAQ (reference sequence). V was pared by 6 bases and J by 8 bases, with 16 bases between. The CDR3 is 13 residues long. CDR3 sequence (DNA): TGTGCCAGCAGTAACACGTCCAGAGGAGGCTACACCTTC. Amino acid sequence: CASSNTSRGGYTF.

This clone showed up many times. The genes are TRBV27 and TRBJ1-4, with D hard to call. There are 15 residues in the CDR3. Trimming left V 6 bases short and J 0 bases short, with 11 bases between. CDR1 is MNHEY and CDR2 is SMNVEV in the germline V gene (reference sequence). CDR3 in amino acids: CASSHHRATNEKLFF. For the CDR3, the DNA is TGTGCCAGCAGCCATCACCGGGCAACTAATGAAAAACTGTTTTTT.

This chain's CDR3 is CASSQDGLMNTEAFF. CDR3 DNA sequence: TGCGCCAGCAGCCAAGATGGGTTAATGAACACTGAAGCTTTCTTT. The rearrangement links TRBV5-1 to TRBJ1-1, with no clear D. Between the trimmed V and J ends, which lost 4 bases and 0 bases, there was a span of 13 bases. Germline V gene sequence: CDR1 SGHRS, CDR2 YFSETQ. This CDR3 is 15 amino acids long.

The V and J genes are TRBV2 and TRBJ2-5; the D call may be TRBD1 or TRBD2 (5 bases each). CDR3 length: 15 amino acids. Trimming shortened V by 6 bases and J by 2 bases, and 16 bases separated the two germline ends. Germline lookup yields CDR1 SNHLY and CDR2 FYNNEI. The CDR3 DNA reads as TGTGCCAGCAGACAACAAAAGGGACGGCAAGAGACCCAGTACTTC. Protein: CASRQQKGRQETQYF.

The chain recombines TRBV2 with TRBJ2-3; D gene uncertain. The germline V gene encodes CDR1 SNHLY and CDR2 FYNNEI. Trimming took 6 bases from V and 3 from J, leaving 13 bases between them. This CDR3 contains 14 residues. In nucleotides, the CDR3 is TGTGCCAGCAGCGAGACCTTTCTTACAGATACGCAGTATTTT. This translates into CASSETFLTDTQYF.

V is TRBV9 and J is TRBJ1-5, with D hard to call. V gave up 0 bases and J gave up 5 bases, with 9 bases separating them. Per germline, CDR1 SGDLS and CDR2 YYNGEE. This CDR3 contains 14 residues. CDR3 coding DNA: TGTGCCAGCAGCGTAGGATTGTTGCATCAGCCCCAGCATTTT. This codes for CASSVGLLHQPQHF.

This chain uses TRBV5-8 with TRBJ1-2, with 9 bases lining up with TRBD1. The CDR3 is made up of 15 amino acids. J lost 4 bases, V lost 4 bases, and 8 bases had no gene match. Per the germline V gene, CDR1 is SGHTS and CDR2 is YDEGEE. The CDR3, as DNA: TGTGCCAGCAGCCCGGGACAGGGAGAGGGCTATGGCTACACCTTC. Its translation: CASSPGQGEGYGYTF. Together with reference TRBV5-8 and TRBJ1-2, the CDR3 gives the full variable domain: EAGVTQSPTHLIKTRGQQATLRCSPISGHTSVYWYQQALGLGLQFLLWYDEGEERNRGNFPPRFSGRQFPNYSSELNVNALELEDSALYLCASSPGQGEGYGYTFGSGTRLTVV.

The rearrangement joins TRBV10-3 to TRBJ1-5; no clear D. The CDR3 is 12 amino acids. Deletions cut 9 bases from V and 5 bases from J, with 11 bases between. The germline V gene has CDR1 ENHRY and CDR2 SYGVKD. CDR3 in DNA: TGTGCCATTAGGACGGAGGATCAGCCCCAGCATTTT. The encoded protein is CAIRTEDQPQHF.

V gene TRBV18 combines with J gene TRBJ1-2, with no clear D. This CDR3 spans 15 amino acids. The germline V gene has CDR1 KGHSH and CDR2 LQKENI. Trimming cost V 3 bases and J 0 bases, with 11 bases left between them. CDR3: CASSPTHPANYGYTF. As DNA, the CDR3 is TGTGCCAGCTCACCTACACACCCAGCTAACTATGGCTACACCTTC.